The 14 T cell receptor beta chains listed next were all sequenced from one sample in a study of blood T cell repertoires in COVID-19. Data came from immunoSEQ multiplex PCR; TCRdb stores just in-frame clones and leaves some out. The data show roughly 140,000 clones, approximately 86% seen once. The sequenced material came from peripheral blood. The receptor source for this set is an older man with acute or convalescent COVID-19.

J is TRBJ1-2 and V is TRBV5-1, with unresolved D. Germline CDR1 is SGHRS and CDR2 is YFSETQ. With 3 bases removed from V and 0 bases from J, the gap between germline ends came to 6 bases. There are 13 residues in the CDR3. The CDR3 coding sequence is TGCGCCAGCAGCTCTCAGGCTAACTATGGCTACACCTTC. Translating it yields CASSSQANYGYTF. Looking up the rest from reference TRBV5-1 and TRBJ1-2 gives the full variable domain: KAGVTQTPRYLIKTRGQQVTLSCSPISGHRSVSWYQQTPGQGLQFLFEYFSETQRNKGNFPGRFSGRQFSNSRSEMNVSTLELGDSALYLCASSSQANYGYTFGSGTRLTVV.

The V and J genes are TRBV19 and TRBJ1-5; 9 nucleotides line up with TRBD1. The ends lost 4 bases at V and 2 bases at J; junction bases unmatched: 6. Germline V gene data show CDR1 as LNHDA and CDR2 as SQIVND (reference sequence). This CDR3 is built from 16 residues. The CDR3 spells CASSTGQGLGNQPQHF. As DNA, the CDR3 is TGTGCCAGTAGTACGGGACAGGGTCTCGGCAATCAGCCCCAGCATTTT.

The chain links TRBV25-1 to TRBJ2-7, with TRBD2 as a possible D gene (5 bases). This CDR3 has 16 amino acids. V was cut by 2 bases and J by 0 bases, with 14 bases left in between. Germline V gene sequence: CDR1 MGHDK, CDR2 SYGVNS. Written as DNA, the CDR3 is TGTGCCAGCAGTGAAGAACACGGACTGTTCTCCTACGAGCAGTACTTC. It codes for CASSEEHGLFSYEQYF.

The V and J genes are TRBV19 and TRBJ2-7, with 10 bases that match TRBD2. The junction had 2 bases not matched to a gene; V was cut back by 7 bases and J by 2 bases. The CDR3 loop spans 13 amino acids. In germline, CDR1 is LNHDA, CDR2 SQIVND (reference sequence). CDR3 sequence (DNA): TGTGCCAGTACTAGCGGGGGTACCTACGAGCAGTACTTC. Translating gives CASTSGGTYEQYF.

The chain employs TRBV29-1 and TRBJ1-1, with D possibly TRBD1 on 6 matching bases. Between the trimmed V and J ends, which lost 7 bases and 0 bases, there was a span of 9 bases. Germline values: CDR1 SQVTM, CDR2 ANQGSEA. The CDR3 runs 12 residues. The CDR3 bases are TGCAGCGCAACAGGGCTGAACACTGAAGCTTTCTTT. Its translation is CSATGLNTEAFF.

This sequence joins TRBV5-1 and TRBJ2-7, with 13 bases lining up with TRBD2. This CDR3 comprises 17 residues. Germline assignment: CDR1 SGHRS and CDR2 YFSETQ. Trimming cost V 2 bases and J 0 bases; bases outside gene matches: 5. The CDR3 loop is CASSLLAGGGGSYEQYF. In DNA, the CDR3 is TGCGCCAGCAGCTTACTAGCGGGAGGGGGGGGCTCCTACGAGCAGTACTTC. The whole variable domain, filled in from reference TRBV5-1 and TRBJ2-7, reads KAGVTQTPRYLIKTRGQQVTLSCSPISGHRSVSWYQQTPGQGLQFLFEYFSETQRNKGNFPGRFSGRQFSNSRSEMNVSTLELGDSALYLCASSLLAGGGGSYEQYFGPGTRLTVT.

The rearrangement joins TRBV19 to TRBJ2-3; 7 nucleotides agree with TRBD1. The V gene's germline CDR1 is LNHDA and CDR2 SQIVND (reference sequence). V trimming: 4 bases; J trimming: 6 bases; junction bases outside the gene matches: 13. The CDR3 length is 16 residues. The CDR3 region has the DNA TGTGCCAGTAGTAAAGGACAGGTGGGGTCGGTGGATACGCAGTATTTT. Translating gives CASSKGQVGSVDTQYF.

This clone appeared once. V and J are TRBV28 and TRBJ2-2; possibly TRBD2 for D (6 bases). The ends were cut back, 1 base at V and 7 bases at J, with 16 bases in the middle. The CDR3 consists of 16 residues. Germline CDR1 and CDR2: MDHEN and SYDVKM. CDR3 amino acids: CASSLSMVGEDGELFF. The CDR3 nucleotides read TGTGCCAGCAGTTTATCAATGGTCGGGGAGGACGGGGAGCTGTTTTTT.

The DNA of the CDR3 is TGTGCCAGTAGCCTAACCGGGACAGATTACAATCAGCCCCAGCATTTT. Translation gives CASSLTGTDYNQPQHF. V usage is TRBV19 and J usage is TRBJ1-5, with 7 bases lining up with TRBD1. The CDR3 spans 16 residues. The V gene end was trimmed by 6 bases and the J gene end by 3 bases; junction bases not matched to a gene: 11. CDR1 is LNHDA, CDR2 SQIVND, per germline (reference sequence).

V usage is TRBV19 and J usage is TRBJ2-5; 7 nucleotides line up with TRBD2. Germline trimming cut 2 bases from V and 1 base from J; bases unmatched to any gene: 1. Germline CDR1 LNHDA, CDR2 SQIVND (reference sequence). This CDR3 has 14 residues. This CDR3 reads CASSIRLAQETQYF. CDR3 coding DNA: TGTGCCAGTAGTATACGACTAGCCCAAGAGACCCAGTACTTC. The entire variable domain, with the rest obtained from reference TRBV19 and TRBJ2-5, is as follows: DGGITQSPKYLFRKEGQNVTLSCEQNLNHDAMYWYRQDPGQGLRLIYYSQIVNDFQKGDIAEGYSVSREKKESFPLTVTSAQKNPTAFYLCASSIRLAQETQYFGPGTRLLVL.

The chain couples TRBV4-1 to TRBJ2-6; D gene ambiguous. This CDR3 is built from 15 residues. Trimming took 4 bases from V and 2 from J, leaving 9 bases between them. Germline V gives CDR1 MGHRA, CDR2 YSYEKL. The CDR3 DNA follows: TGCGCCAGCAGCCGTACAGTAGCTGGGGCCAACGTCCTGACTTTC. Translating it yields CASSRTVAGANVLTF.

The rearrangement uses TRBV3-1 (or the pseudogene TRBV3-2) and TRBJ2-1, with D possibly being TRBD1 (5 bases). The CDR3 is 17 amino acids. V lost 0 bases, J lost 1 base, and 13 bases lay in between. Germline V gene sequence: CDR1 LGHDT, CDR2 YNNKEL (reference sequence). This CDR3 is CASSQDLRGRSYNEQFF. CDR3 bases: TGTGCCAGCAGCCAAGATTTAAGGGGCAGATCCTACAATGAGCAGTTCTTC.

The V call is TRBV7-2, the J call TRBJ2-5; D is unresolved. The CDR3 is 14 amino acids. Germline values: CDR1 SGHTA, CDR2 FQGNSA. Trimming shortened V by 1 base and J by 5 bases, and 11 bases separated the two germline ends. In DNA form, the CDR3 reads TGTGCCAGCAGCTTAGGCGCTCCCGGGGAGACCCAGTACTTC. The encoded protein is CASSLGAPGETQYF.

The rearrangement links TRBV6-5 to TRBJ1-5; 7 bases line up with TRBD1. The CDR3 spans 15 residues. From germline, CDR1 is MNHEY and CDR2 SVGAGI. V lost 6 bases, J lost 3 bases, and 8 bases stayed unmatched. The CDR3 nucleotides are TGTGCCAGCAGCACCGGGGGACAGTACAATCAGCCCCAGCATTTT. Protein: CASSTGGQYNQPQHF.